This T cell receptor beta chain comes out of a study of T-cell memory formation after mild COVID-19. Study overall: Among the donors, TCR clusters were largely specific to each donor. General observations from the study: Contracting clones localized mainly to CM and EM when CD4+ and mainly to EMRA when CD8+.

As concerns this clonotype: Antigen unknown.

CDR1 DFQATT and CDR2 SNEGSKA come from the germline V gene (reference sequence). V shed 8 bases and J shed 9 bases, with 23 bases lying between them. This CDR3 is built from 14 residues. Libraries for TCRalpha and TCRbeta carried sample barcodes and unique molecular identifiers via 5'RACE. TCRdb recomputed calls from the 5' RACE reads with MiXCR, one row per CDR3 protein. In the table there are a few hundred thousand distinct CDR3 sequences, around 28% of which are singletons. The V call is TRBV20-1, the J call TRBJ2-1, with a tentative D call TRBD2 (7 bases). The sequence was collected from an adult woman who had mild COVID-19 (a few samples of this study predate the infection). Cell type and time point are not known. The material sequenced was PBMCs or a T cell subset sorted from them (not recorded which). Here the CDR3 reads CSPRGGQESGEQFF. The CDR3 DNA reads as TGCAGTCCGAGGGGGGGGCAAGAAAGTGGTGAGCAGTTCTTC.